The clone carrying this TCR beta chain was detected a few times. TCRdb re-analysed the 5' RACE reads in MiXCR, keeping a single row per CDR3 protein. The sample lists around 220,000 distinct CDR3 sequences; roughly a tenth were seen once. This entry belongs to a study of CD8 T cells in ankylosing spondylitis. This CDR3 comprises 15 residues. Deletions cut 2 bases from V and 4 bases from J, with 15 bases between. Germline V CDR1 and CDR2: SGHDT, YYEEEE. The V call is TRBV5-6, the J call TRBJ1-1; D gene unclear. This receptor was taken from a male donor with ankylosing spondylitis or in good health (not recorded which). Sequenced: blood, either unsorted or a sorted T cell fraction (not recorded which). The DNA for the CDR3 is TGTGCCAGCAGCTTACGGGGTAACGTCGCCACTGAAGCTTTCTTT. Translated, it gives CASSLRGNVATEAFF.